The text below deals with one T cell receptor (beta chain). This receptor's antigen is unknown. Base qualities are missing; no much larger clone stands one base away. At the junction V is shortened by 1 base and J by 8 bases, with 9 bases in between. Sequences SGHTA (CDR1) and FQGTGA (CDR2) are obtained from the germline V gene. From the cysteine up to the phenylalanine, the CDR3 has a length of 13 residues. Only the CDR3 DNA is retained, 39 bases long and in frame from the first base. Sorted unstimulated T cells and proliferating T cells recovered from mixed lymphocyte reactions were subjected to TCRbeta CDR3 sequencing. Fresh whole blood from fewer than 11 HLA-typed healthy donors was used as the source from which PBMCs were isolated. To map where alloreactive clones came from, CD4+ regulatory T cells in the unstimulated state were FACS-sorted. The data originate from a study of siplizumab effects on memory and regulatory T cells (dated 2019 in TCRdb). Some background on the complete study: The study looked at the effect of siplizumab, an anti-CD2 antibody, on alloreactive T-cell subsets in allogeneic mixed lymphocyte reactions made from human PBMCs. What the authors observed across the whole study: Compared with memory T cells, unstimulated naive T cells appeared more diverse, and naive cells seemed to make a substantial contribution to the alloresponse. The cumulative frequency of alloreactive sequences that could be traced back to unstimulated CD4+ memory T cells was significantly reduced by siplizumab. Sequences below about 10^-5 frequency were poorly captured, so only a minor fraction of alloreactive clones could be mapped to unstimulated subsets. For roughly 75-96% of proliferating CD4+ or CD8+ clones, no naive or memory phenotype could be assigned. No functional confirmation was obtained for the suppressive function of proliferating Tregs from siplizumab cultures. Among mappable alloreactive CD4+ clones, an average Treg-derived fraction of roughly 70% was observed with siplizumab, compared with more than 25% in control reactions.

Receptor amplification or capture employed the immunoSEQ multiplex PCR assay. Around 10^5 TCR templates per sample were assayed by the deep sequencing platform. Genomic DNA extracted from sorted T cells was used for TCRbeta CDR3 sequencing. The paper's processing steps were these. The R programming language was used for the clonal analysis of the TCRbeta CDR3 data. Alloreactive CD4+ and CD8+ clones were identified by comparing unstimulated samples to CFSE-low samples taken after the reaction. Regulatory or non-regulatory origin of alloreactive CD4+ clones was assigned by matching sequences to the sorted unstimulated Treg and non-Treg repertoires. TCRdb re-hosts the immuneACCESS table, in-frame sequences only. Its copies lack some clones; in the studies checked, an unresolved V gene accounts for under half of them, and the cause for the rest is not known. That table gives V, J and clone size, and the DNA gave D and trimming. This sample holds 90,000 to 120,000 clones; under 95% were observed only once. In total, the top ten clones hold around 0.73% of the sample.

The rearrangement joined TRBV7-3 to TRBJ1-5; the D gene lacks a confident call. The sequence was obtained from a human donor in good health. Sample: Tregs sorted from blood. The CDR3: CASSLKFGEPQHF. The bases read TGTGCCAGCAGCTTAAAATTTGGGGAGCCCCAGCATTTT.